This T cell receptor beta chain appears in the sequencing data of a study of blood T cell repertoires in COVID-19 (dated by TCRdb to the early 2020s). Regarding the study in general: Samples from collaborators originated in the United States, Italy and Spain and spanned both the acute and convalescent phases of COVID-19. The material from the prospective study consisted of cDNA or gDNA derived from T cells, B-cell-depleted T cells, or PBMCs. The dataset comprised deeply sampled blood TCRbeta repertoires from subjects exposed to, actively infected with, or recovered from COVID-19. The repertoires were released in a freely available public database meant as a resource for research on the immune response to SARS-CoV-2. Samples came from the ongoing ImmuneRACE study (first 160 participants) plus 1,254 subjects from 6 global collaborators. The sample metadata nearly always contained a de-identified subject ID, COVID-19 status, age in years and sex. Where HLA class I and class II types were available, the types were taken from metadata supplied by the sample provider, not from assay-based typing. The full study reports these points: The amount of clinical and demographic metadata varied by source and participant and was provided uncurated.

Each collaborating institution followed its own protocols to collect whole blood in K2EDTA tubes. For TCRbeta analysis, collaborators shipped samples in one of three forms: frozen whole blood, isolated PBMCs, or DNA extracted from either of those sample types. Worth noting for this clone: The antigen this receptor binds is unknown. There are no base qualities to consult, and no much larger clone falls within one base.

The immunoSEQ Assay, a bias-controlled multiplex PCR, was used to amplify TCRbeta CDR3 regions from genomic DNA. Turning to the authors' computational methods: The number of nucleated cells in each sample was estimated from the amplification of reference gene primers within the assay. To quantify the absolute abundance of each unique TCRbeta CDR3 rearrangement, sequence reads were collapsed and filtered. Productive Simpson clonality was computed per sample as the square root of Simpson's diversity index over productive rearrangements. TCRdb carries this immuneACCESS record with in-frame sequences only. Its versions omit some clonotypes, under half of them owing to an unresolved V gene in the studies checked, with the rest unexplained. From that table come the V and J calls and clone size; the DNA was used to work out D and trimming. The sample table holds roughly 670,000 clones, of which 85% to 90% were seen once. In total, the top ten clones hold under 0.3% of the sample.

The germline V gene gives CDR1 as SGHAT and CDR2 as FQNNGV. Trimming at the junction amounts to 0 bases on V and 2 bases on J, and the germline ends lie 7 bases apart. The CDR3 goes from the cysteine to the phenylalanine over 14 residues. Kept here is only the CDR3 DNA, which spans 42 bases and is read in frame from base 1. Sequencing input: peripheral blood. The chain is made from TRBV11-2 and TRBJ1-1; the D gene is not confidently resolved. This receptor was obtained from a woman in her late teens or twenties with acute or convalescent COVID-19. The CDR3 reads CASSLEAGNTEAFF. The DNA reads TGTGCCAGCAGCTTAGAGGCGGGTAACACTGAAGCTTTCTTT.